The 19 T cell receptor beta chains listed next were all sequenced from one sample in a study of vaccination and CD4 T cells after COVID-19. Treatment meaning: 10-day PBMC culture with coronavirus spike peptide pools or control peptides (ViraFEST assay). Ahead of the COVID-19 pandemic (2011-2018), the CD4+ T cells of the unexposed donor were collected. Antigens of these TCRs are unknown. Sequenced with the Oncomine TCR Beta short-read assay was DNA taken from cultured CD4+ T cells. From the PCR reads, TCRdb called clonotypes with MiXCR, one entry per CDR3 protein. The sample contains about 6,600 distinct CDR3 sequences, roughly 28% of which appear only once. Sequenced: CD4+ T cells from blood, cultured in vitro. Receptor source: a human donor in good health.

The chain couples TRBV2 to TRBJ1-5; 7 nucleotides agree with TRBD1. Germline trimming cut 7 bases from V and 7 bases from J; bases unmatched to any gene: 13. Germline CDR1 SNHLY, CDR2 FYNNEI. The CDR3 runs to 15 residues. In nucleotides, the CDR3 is TGTGCCAGCACTGGAGGGCAGGGGGTTCGACAGCCCCAGCATTTT. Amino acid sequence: CASTGGQGVRQPQHF.

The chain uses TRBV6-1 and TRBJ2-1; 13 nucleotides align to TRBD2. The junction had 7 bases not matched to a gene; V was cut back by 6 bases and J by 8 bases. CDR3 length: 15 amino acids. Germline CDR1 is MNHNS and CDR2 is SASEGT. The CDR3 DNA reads TGTGCCAGCAGACGAACTAGCGGGGGGGCCCATGAGCAGTTCTTC. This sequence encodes CASRRTSGGAHEQFF.

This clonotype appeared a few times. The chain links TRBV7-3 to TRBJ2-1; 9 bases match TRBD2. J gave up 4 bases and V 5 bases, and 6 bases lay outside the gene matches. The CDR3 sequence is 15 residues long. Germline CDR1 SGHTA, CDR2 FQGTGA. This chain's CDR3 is CASSPGLATYNEQFF. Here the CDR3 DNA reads TGTGCCAGCAGCCCCGGACTAGCGACTTACAATGAGCAGTTCTTC.

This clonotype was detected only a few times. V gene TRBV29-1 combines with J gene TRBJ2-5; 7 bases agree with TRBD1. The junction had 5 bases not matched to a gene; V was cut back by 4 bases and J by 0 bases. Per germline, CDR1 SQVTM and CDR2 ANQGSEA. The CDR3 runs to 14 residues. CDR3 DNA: TGCAGCGTTGTGGCAGGGGGTAACCAAGAGACCCAGTACTTC. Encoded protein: CSVVAGGNQETQYF.

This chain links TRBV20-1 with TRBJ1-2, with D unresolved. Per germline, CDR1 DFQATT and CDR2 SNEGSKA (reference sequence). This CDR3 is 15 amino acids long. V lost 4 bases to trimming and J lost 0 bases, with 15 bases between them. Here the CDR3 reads CSATRTDQANYGYTF. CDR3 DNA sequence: TGCAGTGCTACCCGGACGGATCAAGCTAACTATGGCTACACCTTC.

The CDR3 protein is CSVSGENEQFF. In DNA, the CDR3 is TGCAGTGTTTCGGGGGAGAATGAGCAGTTCTTC. The V gene is TRBV20-1, the J gene TRBJ2-1, with D maybe TRBD2 (6 bases). V lost 7 bases and J lost 7, with 11 bases in between. Germline loops: CDR1 DFQATT, CDR2 SNEGSKA (reference sequence). This CDR3 is built from 11 residues.

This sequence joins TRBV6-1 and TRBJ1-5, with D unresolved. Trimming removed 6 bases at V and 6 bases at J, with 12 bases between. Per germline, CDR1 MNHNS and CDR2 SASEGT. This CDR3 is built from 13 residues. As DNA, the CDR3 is TGTGCCAGCAGATCCGAGAGGAGTCAGCCCCAGCATTTT. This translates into CASRSERSQPQHF.

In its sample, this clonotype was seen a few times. Here the CDR3 reads CASSFVSGSHTQYF. The DNA for the CDR3 is TGTGCCAGCAGTTTCGTATCTGGCTCACATACGCAGTATTTT. This rearrangement joins TRBV27 to TRBJ2-3, with no clear D. V was clipped by 3 bases and J by 7 bases, with 14 bases between them. Germline V gene data show CDR1 as MNHEY and CDR2 as SMNVEV (reference sequence). The CDR3 spans 14 residues.

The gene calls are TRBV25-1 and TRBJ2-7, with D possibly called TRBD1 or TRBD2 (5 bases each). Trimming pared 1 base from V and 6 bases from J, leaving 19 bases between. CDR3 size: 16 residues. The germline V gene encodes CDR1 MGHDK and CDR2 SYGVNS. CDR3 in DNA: TGTGCCAGCAGTGAATTCGTTTCAGGGAGAGGTAGCGAGCAGTACTTC. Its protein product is CASSEFVSGRGSEQYF.

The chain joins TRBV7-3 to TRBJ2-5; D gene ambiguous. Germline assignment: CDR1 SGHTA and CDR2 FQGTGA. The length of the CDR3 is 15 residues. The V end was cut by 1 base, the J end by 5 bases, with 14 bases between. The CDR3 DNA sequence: TGTGCCAGCAGCTTAAAGGCCGGGCCTCCGGAGACCCAGTACTTC. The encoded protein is CASSLKAGPPETQYF.

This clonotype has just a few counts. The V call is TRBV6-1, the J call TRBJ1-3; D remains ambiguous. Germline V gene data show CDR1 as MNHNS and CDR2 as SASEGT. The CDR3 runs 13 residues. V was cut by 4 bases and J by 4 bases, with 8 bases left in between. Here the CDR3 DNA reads TGTGCCAGCAGTGCGGTGGGGGGAAACACCATATATTTT. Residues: CASSAVGGNTIYF.

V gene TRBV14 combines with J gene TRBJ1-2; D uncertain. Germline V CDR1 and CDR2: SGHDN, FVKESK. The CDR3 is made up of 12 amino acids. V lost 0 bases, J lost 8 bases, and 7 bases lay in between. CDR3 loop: CASSQDWAGYTF. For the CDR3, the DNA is TGTGCCAGCAGCCAAGATTGGGCAGGCTACACCTTC. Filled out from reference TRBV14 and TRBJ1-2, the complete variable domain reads EAGVTQFPSHSVIEKGQTVTLRCDPISGHDNLYWYRRVMGKEIKFLLHFVKESKQDESGMPNNRFLAERTGGTYSTLKVQPAELEDSGVYFCASSQDWAGYTFGSGTRLTVV.

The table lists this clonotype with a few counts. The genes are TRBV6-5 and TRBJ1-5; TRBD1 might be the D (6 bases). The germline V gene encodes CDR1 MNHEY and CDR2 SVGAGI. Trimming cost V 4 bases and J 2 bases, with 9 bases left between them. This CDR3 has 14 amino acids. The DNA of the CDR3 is TGTGCCAGCAGTTCAGGGGACGGCAATCAGCCCCAGCATTTT. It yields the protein CASSSGDGNQPQHF.

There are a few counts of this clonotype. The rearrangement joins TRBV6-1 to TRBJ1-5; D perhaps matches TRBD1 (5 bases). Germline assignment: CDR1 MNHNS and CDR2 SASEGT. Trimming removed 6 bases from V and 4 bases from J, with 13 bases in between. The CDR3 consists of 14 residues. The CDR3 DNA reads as TGTGCCAGCAGCCCCCCAGGGAAAAATCAGCCCCAGCATTTT. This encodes CASSPPGKNQPQHF.

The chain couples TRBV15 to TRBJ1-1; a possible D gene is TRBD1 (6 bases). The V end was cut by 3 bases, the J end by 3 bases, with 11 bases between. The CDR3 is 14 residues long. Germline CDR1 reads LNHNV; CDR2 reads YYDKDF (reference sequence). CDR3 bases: TGTGCCACCAGCAGGGGACACCCGGACACTGAAGCTTTCTTT. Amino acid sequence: CATSRGHPDTEAFF.

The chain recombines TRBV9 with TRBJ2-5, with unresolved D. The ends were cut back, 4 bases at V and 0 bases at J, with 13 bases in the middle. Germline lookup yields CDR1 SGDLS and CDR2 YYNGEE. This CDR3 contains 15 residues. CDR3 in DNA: TGTGCCAGCAGCCCCGAGGCTGGGTACCAAGAGACCCAGTACTTC. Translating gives CASSPEAGYQETQYF.

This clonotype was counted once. The chain's CDR3 is CASSSYYGYTF. CDR3 nucleotide sequence: TGTGCCAGCAGCTCCTACTATGGCTACACCTTC. V is TRBV9 and J is TRBJ1-2; D not resolved. Germline V gene sequence: CDR1 SGDLS, CDR2 YYNGEE. Trimming cost V 4 bases and J 3 bases, with 4 bases left between them. CDR3 length: 11 residues.

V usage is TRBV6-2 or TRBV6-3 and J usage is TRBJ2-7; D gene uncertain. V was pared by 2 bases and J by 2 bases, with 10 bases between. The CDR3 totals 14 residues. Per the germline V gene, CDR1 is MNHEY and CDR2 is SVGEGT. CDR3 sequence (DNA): TGTGCCAGCAGTTACCTTGGGCAGCCCTACGAGCAGTACTTC. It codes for CASSYLGQPYEQYF.

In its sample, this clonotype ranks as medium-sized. CDR3 loop: CASSFSFGGQETQYF. The CDR3 DNA reads TGTGCCAGCAGCTTTTCATTCGGGGGCCAAGAGACCCAGTACTTC. The V gene is TRBV11-2, the J gene TRBJ2-5, with D possibly being TRBD2 (6 bases). Germline V gives CDR1 SGHAT, CDR2 FQNNGV. The CDR3 extends over 15 amino acids. Trimming shortened V by 3 bases and J by 1 base, and 12 bases separated the two germline ends. Full variable domain (missing parts from reference TRBV11-2 and TRBJ2-5): EAGVAQSPRYKIIEKRQSVAFWCNPISGHATLYWYQQILGQGPKLLIQFQNNGVVDDSQLPKDRFSAERLKGVDSTLKIQPAKLEDSAVYLCASSFSFGGQETQYFGPGTRLLVL.